The text below deals with one T cell receptor beta chain. It has no known antigen specificity. Base qualities were left out, and no much larger clone turns up one base away. Profiling of TCR beta VDJ combinations and CDR3 sequences used genomic DNA as the template. TCR repertoire sequencing was run on an Illumina HiSeq 2000. For the original study's pipeline: TRBV/TRBJ rearrangement plots, CDR3 size and DJ length profiles, and Simpson's diversity index were used to evaluate the repertoires. The most abundant DNA sequence in the deep sequencing data was taken as the immunodominant clone. CDR3 amino acid sequences were checked for sharing between subjects and were compared against published repertoires and the VDJdb database. Starting from the raw public reads, TCRdb applied fastp trimming at Q25, assembled clones with MiXCR and retained in-frame beta chains. Each record represents a unique CDR3 protein, reported with the most common genes and DNA among its rows. TCRdb's processing, not the authors', yielded these V and J calls. The sample table holds about 190,000 distinct CDR3 sequences, of which roughly half were seen once. The ten largest clones capture approximately 9.7% of the sample.

The germline V gene supplies CDR1 SGHTA and CDR2 FQGTGA. The CDR3 holds 13 amino acids from the cysteine to the phenylalanine. Only the CDR3 DNA stays, 39 bases, in frame from base 1. A distance of 10 bases separates the germline ends of V and J, which lose 6 bases and 2 bases respectively. Expansion of CD8+CD57+ cells had been shown by flow cytometry in the patients chosen for sequencing. Severe acquired aplastic anemia was diagnosed in all patients according to International Study of Aplastic Anemia and Agranulocytosis and Camitta criteria. Patients had received no therapy at the time of blood sampling. In the study, sorted CD4+ and CD8+ blood T cells from patients with severe aplastic anemia and from healthy subjects underwent deep sequencing of TCR repertoires. Patients were enrolled in the USA under clinicaltrials.gov protocols 00001620, 01623167, 00001397, 00071045, 00081523 and 00961064. Ficoll-Paque density gradient centrifugation was used to isolate peripheral blood mononuclear cells. CD4+ and CD8+ T cells were sorted by FACS or magnetic beads before DNA extraction.

The data stem from a study of CD8+CD57+ T cells in acquired aplastic anemia listed by TCRdb under 2018. In terms of the full investigation: On average, sorted CD4+ and CD8+ cells yielded 3.2 ug of extracted DNA, with a range of about 0.17 to 27.4 ug. A CD8+CD57+ expansion meant a frequency higher than the mean frequency seen in healthy subjects. Beyond this particular receptor, the publication reports: Twenty-nine CD8+ CDR3 sequences were found in both patients and controls but appeared to be highly expressed in patients and within the immunodominant clones of the patients. Patients and healthy controls showed no significant difference in CD8+ Simpson's diversity (P=0.060).

This sequence was found in a human donor with aplastic anemia. This receptor chain uses TRBV7-3 and TRBJ1-2; the D gene identity is not certain. Sequencing used sorted CD4+, CD8+, or CD8+CD57+ T cells (not recorded which) from PBMCs. The CDR3 protein: CASSFLGNYGYTF. The base sequence is TGTGCCAGCAGTTTTCTAGGGAACTATGGCTACACCTTC.